The 29 T cell receptor beta chains in this list originate from one sample, sequenced in a study of identical twins. One entry per CDR3 protein, called by TCRdb with MiXCR from the 5' RACE reads. The sample lists about 720,000 distinct CDR3 sequences; less than 10% were seen once. This same sample was also taken into another study, of yellow fever vaccine responses in identical twins.

Material for sequencing was PBMCs. Receptor source: a woman aged 18 to 35 in good health.

The J gene is TRBJ2-7, the V gene TRBV7-6, with no clear D. V lost 6 bases and J lost 2, with 14 bases in between. Germline assignment: CDR1 SGHVS and CDR2 FNYEAQ. This CDR3 is built from 14 residues. The CDR3 DNA follows: TGTGCCAGCAGTTACTCGACGGGTCCCTACGAGCAGTACTTC. As protein: CASSYSTGPYEQYF. Using reference TRBV7-6 and TRBJ2-7 for the parts outside the CDR3, the full variable domain is GAGVSQSPRYKVTKRGQDVALRCDPISGHVSLYWYRQALGQGPEFLTYFNYEAQQDKSGLPNDRFSAERPEGSISTLTIQRTEQRDSAMYRCASSYSTGPYEQYFGPGTRLTVT.

This clonotype has just a few counts. The J gene is TRBJ2-5, the V gene TRBV10-3; D is unresolved. This CDR3 region has 14 residues. V was shortened by 0 bases and J by 7 bases, with 12 bases between the two germline ends. Looked up from germline, CDR1 is ENHRY and CDR2 is SYGVKD. This chain's CDR3 is CAISESSELGTQYF. In nucleotides, the CDR3 is TGTGCCATCAGTGAGTCCTCAGAGCTCGGGACCCAGTACTTC.

This clonotype was seen only a few times. The chain combines TRBV20-1 with TRBJ2-5; D perhaps matches TRBD1 (6 bases). The CDR3 sequence is 13 residues long. Between the trimmed V and J ends, which lost 2 bases and 5 bases, there was a span of 12 bases. The V gene's germline CDR1 is DFQATT and CDR2 SNEGSKA (reference sequence). The CDR3 is CSARQGFEETQYF. CDR3 bases: TGCAGTGCTAGACAGGGGTTCGAGGAGACCCAGTACTTC.

V gene TRBV11-2 combines with J gene TRBJ2-2; TRBD2 aligns across 8 bases. In germline, CDR1 is SGHAT, CDR2 FQNNGV. This CDR3 is 17 amino acids long. The junction had 7 bases not matched to a gene; V was cut back by 2 bases and J by 2 bases. In DNA form, the CDR3 reads TGTGCCAGCAGCTTAAGCGGGGGCAACATCAACACCGGGGAGCTGTTTTTT. Its protein is CASSLSGGNINTGELFF.

This clonotype has only a few counts. The chain couples TRBV6-2 or TRBV6-3 to TRBJ2-1; D gene unclear. The germline V and J ends were trimmed by 8 bases and 1 base, with 9 bases remaining between them. The CDR3 extends over 13 amino acids. Germline lookup yields CDR1 MNHEY and CDR2 SVGEGT. CDR3 sequence (DNA): TGTGCCAGCCCCCCCGAATCCTACAATGAGCAGTTCTTC. Translation: CASPPESYNEQFF.

This clonotype was detected many times. This chain joins TRBV12-3 or TRBV12-4 and TRBJ2-4; the D gene is possibly TRBD2 (5 bases). With 4 bases removed from V and 8 bases from J, the gap between germline ends came to 12 bases. CDR3 size: 13 residues. The DNA of the CDR3 is TGTGCCAGCAGTTCGGGATTAAGAGACATTCAGTACTTC. Protein product: CASSSGLRDIQYF.

This clonotype was detected many times. The chain uses TRBV20-1 and TRBJ2-7, with 8 bases identical to TRBD2. V trimming: 3 bases; J trimming: 0 bases; junction bases outside the gene matches: 1. The germline V gene has CDR1 DFQATT and CDR2 SNEGSKA (reference sequence). The CDR3 spans 13 residues. For the CDR3, the DNA is TGCAGTGCTAGGGGGACTAGCTCCTACGAGCAGTACTTC. The encoded protein is CSARGTSSYEQYF.

This chain connects TRBV5-1 to TRBJ2-5, with D unclear. Per the germline V gene, CDR1 is SGHRS and CDR2 is YFSETQ. V lost 5 bases, J lost 2 bases, and 16 bases lay in between. The CDR3 has 15 residues. The CDR3 DNA follows: TGCGCCAGCAGGCGTGATGTGACTGCACAAGAGACCCAGTACTTC. It encodes CASRRDVTAQETQYF. The variable domain in full, completed from reference TRBV5-1 and TRBJ2-5, reads KAGVTQTPRYLIKTRGQQVTLSCSPISGHRSVSWYQQTPGQGLQFLFEYFSETQRNKGNFPGRFSGRQFSNSRSEMNVSTLELGDSALYLCASRRDVTAQETQYFGPGTRLLVL.

In its sample, this clonotype was seen many times. The gene calls are TRBV4-3 and TRBJ2-7; maybe TRBD1 (6 bases). There are 15 residues in the CDR3. V was shortened by 0 bases and J by 2 bases, with 11 bases between the two germline ends. The germline gives CDR1 LGHNA, CDR2 YSLEER. The CDR3 DNA reads TGCGCCAGCAGCCAAGAAGCTAACAGGGCCTACGAGCAGTACTTC. This sequence encodes CASSQEANRAYEQYF.

This clonotype was observed a few times. The chain is built from TRBV5-6 and TRBJ1-4, with 9 bases matching TRBD1. This CDR3 comprises 15 residues. V was pared by 4 bases and J by 7 bases, with 8 bases of the junction left unmatched. CDR1 is SGHDT and CDR2 is YYEEEE in the germline V gene. CDR3 bases: TGTGCCAGCAGCAAAAACAGGGGGCGCAGTGAAAAACTGTTTTTT. This codes for CASSKNRGRSEKLFF.

This clonotype was detected ten times or more. J is TRBJ2-1 and V is TRBV20-1; 10 nucleotides line up with TRBD1. Germline V CDR1 and CDR2: DFQATT, SNEGSKA (reference sequence). Trimming at V came to 3 bases and at J to 6 bases, leaving 5 bases not matched to a gene. The CDR3 has 14 amino acids. As DNA, the CDR3 is TGCAGTGCTAGTGGAAGGGACAGGGGCAATGAGCAGTTCTTC. It is translated as CSASGRDRGNEQFF.

This chain connects TRBV7-3 to TRBJ2-2, with 10 bases that match TRBD1. Germline CDR1 is SGHTA and CDR2 is FQGTGA. CDR3 length: 14 amino acids. Unmatched junction bases numbered 3, after V lost 5 bases and J lost 6 bases. The CDR3 coding sequence is TGTGCCAGCAGCCGGACAGGGGGTGCCGGGGAGCTGTTTTTT. Protein product: CASSRTGGAGELFF.

This clonotype came up many times. V gene TRBV4-3 combines with J gene TRBJ2-2; D not certain. Germline V gene sequence: CDR1 LGHNA, CDR2 YSLEER. The V and J ends lost 0 bases and 3 bases respectively, with 8 bases between them. This CDR3 has 15 residues. The CDR3 DNA reads as TGCGCCAGCAGCCAAGAAAAGAGCCACACCGGGGAGCTGTTTTTT. Translated: CASSQEKSHTGELFF.

This clonotype was seen at least ten times. The chain is built from TRBV6-1 and TRBJ1-5; 12 bases line up with TRBD1. The germline V gene encodes CDR1 MNHNS and CDR2 SASEGT. The CDR3 spans 18 residues. The trim removed 5 bases at V and 6 bases at J, leaving 14 bases unmatched. The CDR3 nucleotides are TGTGCCAGCAGTCCCCTCCCGGGACAGGGGGCGATAGGTCAGCCCCAGCATTTT. Protein: CASSPLPGQGAIGQPQHF.

This clonotype is a singleton in its sample. V is TRBV7-2 and J is TRBJ2-7; 9 nucleotides align to TRBD2. Germline assignment: CDR1 SGHTA and CDR2 FQGNSA. The CDR3 length is 16 residues. The ends lost 3 bases at V and 2 bases at J; junction bases unmatched: 8. CDR3 loop: CASSLDAGGIPYEQYF. The CDR3 DNA follows: TGTGCCAGCAGCTTGGATGCGGGAGGGATCCCCTACGAGCAGTACTTC.

The table lists this clonotype with a few counts. The rearrangement uses TRBV10-3 and TRBJ2-3, with 7 bases fitting TRBD2. Germline values: CDR1 ENHRY, CDR2 SYGVKD. There are 15 residues in the CDR3. Unmatched junction bases numbered 10, after V lost 3 bases and J lost 7 bases. The CDR3 loop is CAISDGGIWSHTQYF. CDR3 nucleotide sequence: TGTGCCATCAGTGACGGGGGGATATGGAGTCATACGCAGTATTTT.

This clonotype was recorded a few times. The J gene is TRBJ1-5, the V gene TRBV20-1; 9 bases are shared with TRBD1. The CDR3 loop spans 14 amino acids. Germline CDR1 is DFQATT and CDR2 is SNEGSKA (reference sequence). The junction had 8 bases not matched to a gene; V was cut back by 5 bases and J by 6 bases. In DNA form, the CDR3 reads TGCAGTGCTCCGGACAGGGGAAATGTTCAGCCCCAGCATTTT. It encodes CSAPDRGNVQPQHF.

This clonotype turned up a few times. The rearrangement links TRBV18 to TRBJ2-7, with D perhaps assigned TRBD1 or TRBD2 (6 bases each). Trimming cost V 1 base and J 6 bases, with 25 bases left between them. CDR3 length equals 18 residues. Germline CDR1 and CDR2: KGHSH and LQKENI. The CDR3 DNA reads TGTGCCAGCTCACCACTCCCGGGGGCGGCTAATCCCTTGTCCGAGCAGTACTTC. This codes for CASSPLPGAANPLSEQYF.

V gene TRBV15 combines with J gene TRBJ1-4; 9 bases align to TRBD1. With V trimmed by 0 bases and J by 5 bases, 4 bases remained unmatched. Germline CDR1 and CDR2: LNHNV and YYDKDF (reference sequence). The CDR3 runs to 16 residues. CDR3 protein: CATSRDGTGLNEKLFF. CDR3 sequence (DNA): TGTGCCACCAGCAGAGATGGGACAGGGTTGAATGAAAAACTGTTTTTT.

The rearrangement joins TRBV14 to TRBJ2-7; 9 positions match TRBD2. CDR1 is SGHDN and CDR2 is FVKESK in the germline V gene. This CDR3 is 15 amino acids long. The junction had 8 bases not matched to a gene; V was cut back by 3 bases and J by 5 bases. The CDR3 sequence is CASSHRLAGLNEQYF. CDR3 bases: TGTGCCAGCAGCCATCGCCTAGCGGGACTGAACGAGCAGTACTTC.

This clonotype was observed many times. The chain joins TRBV3-1 to TRBJ2-7, with a possible D match to TRBD1 (5 bases). The germline V gene has CDR1 LGHDT and CDR2 YNNKEL (reference sequence). The ends were cut back, 6 bases at V and 3 bases at J, with 12 bases in the middle. The CDR3 has 13 amino acids. CDR3 bases: TGTGCCAGCAGTACCAGGGCGAACTACGAGCAGTACTTC. Protein product: CASSTRANYEQYF.

This clonotype was counted a few times. The V and J genes are TRBV20-1 and TRBJ2-1; 8 positions agree with TRBD2. The CDR3 is made up of 17 amino acids. CDR1 and CDR2 (germline): DFQATT, SNEGSKA (reference sequence). Unmatched junction bases numbered 12, after V lost 3 bases and J lost 2 bases. The CDR3 nucleotides read TGCAGTGCTAGTCCCGGGGGGGAGAGCTGGGCCTACAATGAGCAGTTCTTC. Protein sequence: CSASPGGESWAYNEQFF.

The CDR3 DNA reads TGTGCCAGCAGCTTCGCCGCGGGCGGCCTTTCACATGGCTACACCTTC. Its translation: CASSFAAGGLSHGYTF. The chain carries TRBV5-5 and TRBJ1-2; the D is unclear. The germline CDR1 and CDR2 sequences are SGHKS and YYEKEE (reference sequence). Trimming shortened V by 2 bases and J by 6 bases, and 20 bases separated the two germline ends. This CDR3 spans 16 amino acids. The full variable domain, in which reference TRBV5-5 and TRBJ1-2 provide the parts outside the CDR3, is DAGVTQSPTHLIKTRGQQVTLRCSPISGHKSVSWYQQVLGQGPQFIFQYYEKEERGRGNFPDRFSARQFPNYSSELNVNALLLGDSALYLCASSFAAGGLSHGYTFGSGTRLTVV.

At least ten counts were recorded for this clonotype. This rearrangement joins TRBV27 to TRBJ1-1, with a tentative D call TRBD1 (5 bases). Germline V CDR1 and CDR2: MNHEY, SMNVEV (reference sequence). The CDR3 extends over 15 amino acids. The V gene lost 6 bases and the J gene lost 0 bases, with 14 bases spanning the gap. The CDR3 nucleotides are TGTGCCAGCAGCCCAGGGTACCTAGTGAACACTGAAGCTTTCTTT. Amino acid sequence: CASSPGYLVNTEAFF.

This clonotype was seen more than once but under ten times. This chain connects TRBV20-1 to TRBJ2-7, with no clear D. The CDR3 has 13 residues. The V gene lost 2 bases and the J gene lost 2 bases, with 10 bases spanning the gap. CDR1 is DFQATT and CDR2 is SNEGSKA in the germline V gene (reference sequence). The CDR3 sequence is CSARRQVAYEQYF. DNA for the CDR3: TGCAGTGCTAGAAGGCAGGTAGCCTACGAGCAGTACTTC.

This sequence joins TRBV12-3 or TRBV12-4 and TRBJ2-5; 8 bases are a match to TRBD2. With 6 bases clipped from V and 5 bases from J, the junction kept 8 bases outside the gene matches. There are 14 residues in the CDR3. The CDR3 reads CASSHSGTGETQYF. CDR3 in DNA: TGTGCCAGCAGCCATAGCGGGACTGGTGAGACCCAGTACTTC.

The chain combines TRBV7-9 with TRBJ2-3; 12 bases agree with TRBD2. The CDR3 is made up of 16 amino acids. Unmatched junction bases numbered 8, after V lost 5 bases and J lost 5 bases. The germline CDR1 and CDR2 sequences are SEHNR and FQNEAQ (reference sequence). CDR3 residues: CASSPTSGGRGDTQYF. The CDR3 coding sequence is TGTGCCAGCAGCCCGACTAGCGGGGGCCGGGGAGATACGCAGTATTTT.

This clonotype has a count of ten or more. This chain connects TRBV12-3 or TRBV12-4 to TRBJ1-4; TRBD1 is a possible D gene (5 bases). V was shortened by 3 bases and J by 8 bases, with 19 bases between the two germline ends. The CDR3 length is 16 residues. This chain's CDR3 is CASSFLAGPRPEKLFF. CDR3 DNA: TGTGCCAGCAGTTTCCTCGCGGGACCTAGACCCGAAAAACTGTTTTTT.

This clonotype was recorded at least ten times. The chain employs TRBV12-3 or TRBV12-4 and TRBJ2-7; the D gene is possibly TRBD2 (6 bases). The CDR3 length is 13 residues. Trimming took off 5 bases at V and 2 bases at J, with 10 bases between the two ends. CDR3 residues: CASSRDFTYEQYF. The CDR3, as DNA: TGTGCCAGCAGTCGGGACTTTACCTACGAGCAGTACTTC.